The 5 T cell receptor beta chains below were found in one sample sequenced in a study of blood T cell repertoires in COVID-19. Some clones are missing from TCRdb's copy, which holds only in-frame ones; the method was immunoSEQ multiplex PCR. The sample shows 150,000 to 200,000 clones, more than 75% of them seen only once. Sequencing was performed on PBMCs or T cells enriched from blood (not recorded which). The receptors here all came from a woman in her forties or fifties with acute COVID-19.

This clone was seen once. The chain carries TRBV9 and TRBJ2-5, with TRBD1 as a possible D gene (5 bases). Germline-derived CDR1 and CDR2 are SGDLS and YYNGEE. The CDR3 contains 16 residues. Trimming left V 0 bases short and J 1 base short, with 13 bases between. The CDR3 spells CASSVAGHATQETQYF. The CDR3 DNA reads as TGTGCCAGCAGCGTAGCAGGGCACGCGACCCAAGAGACCCAGTACTTC.

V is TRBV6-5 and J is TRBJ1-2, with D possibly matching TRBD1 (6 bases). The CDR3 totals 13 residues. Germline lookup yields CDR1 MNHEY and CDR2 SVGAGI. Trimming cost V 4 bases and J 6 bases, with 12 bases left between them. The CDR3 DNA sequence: TGTGCCAGCAGTTCACGGACAGTGGATGGCTACACCTTC. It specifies CASSSRTVDGYTF.

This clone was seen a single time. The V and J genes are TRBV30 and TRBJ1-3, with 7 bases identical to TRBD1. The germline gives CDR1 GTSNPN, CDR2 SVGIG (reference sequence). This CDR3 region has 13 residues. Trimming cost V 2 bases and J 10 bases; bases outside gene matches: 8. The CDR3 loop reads CAWSSRGVETIYF. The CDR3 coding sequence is TGTGCCTGGAGTAGCAGGGGGGTAGAGACCATATATTTT.

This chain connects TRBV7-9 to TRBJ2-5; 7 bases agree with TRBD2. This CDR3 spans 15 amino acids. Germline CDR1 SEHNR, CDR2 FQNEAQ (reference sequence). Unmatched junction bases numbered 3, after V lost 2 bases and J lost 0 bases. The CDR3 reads CASSLLLAYQETQYF. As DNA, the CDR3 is TGTGCCAGCAGCTTATTACTAGCGTACCAAGAGACCCAGTACTTC. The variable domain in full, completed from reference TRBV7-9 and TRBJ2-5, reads DTGVSQNPRHKITKRGQNVTFRCDPISEHNRLYWYRQTLGQGPEFLTYFQNEAQLEKSRLLSDRFSAERPKGSFSTLEIQRTEQGDSAMYLCASSLLLAYQETQYFGPGTRLLVL.

The DNA for the CDR3 is TGTGCCAGCAGCCTCACAGATACGCAGTATTTT. It translates to CASSLTDTQYF. J is TRBJ2-3 and V is TRBV12-3 or TRBV12-4; D gene uncertain. The CDR3 is made up of 11 amino acids. The V end lost 6 bases, the J end lost 2 bases, and 3 bases lay between the germline ends.